Shown below are 2 T cell receptor beta chains from a single sample sequenced in a study of T cell repertoires in ileal Crohn's disease. Here immunoSEQ multiplex PCR was the method, and the copy in TCRdb shows in-frame clones only, minus some. Altogether several thousand clones are present, 92% being singletons, with the ten largest covering 1.6%. Sample: ileal tissue. All receptors come from an adult with Crohn's disease.

The chain couples TRBV2 to TRBJ2-7, with D possibly matching TRBD1 (5 bases). The CDR3 has 15 residues. Trimming removed 2 bases from V and 1 base from J, with 12 bases in between. Germline CDR1 and CDR2: SNHLY and FYNNEI. CDR3 nucleotides: TGTGCCAGCAGTGAATTCTACACAGGATCCTACGAGCAGTACTTC. This sequence encodes CASSEFYTGSYEQYF.

This chain connects TRBV6-1 to TRBJ1-5; D gene ambiguous. With 10 bases removed from V and 7 bases from J, the gap between germline ends came to 14 bases. The CDR3 contains 12 residues. Germline V gene lookup returns CDR1 MNHNS and CDR2 SASEGT. The CDR3 reads CAIAGSDQPQHF. The CDR3 bases are TGTGCCATCGCAGGTAGTGACCAGCCCCAGCATTTT.